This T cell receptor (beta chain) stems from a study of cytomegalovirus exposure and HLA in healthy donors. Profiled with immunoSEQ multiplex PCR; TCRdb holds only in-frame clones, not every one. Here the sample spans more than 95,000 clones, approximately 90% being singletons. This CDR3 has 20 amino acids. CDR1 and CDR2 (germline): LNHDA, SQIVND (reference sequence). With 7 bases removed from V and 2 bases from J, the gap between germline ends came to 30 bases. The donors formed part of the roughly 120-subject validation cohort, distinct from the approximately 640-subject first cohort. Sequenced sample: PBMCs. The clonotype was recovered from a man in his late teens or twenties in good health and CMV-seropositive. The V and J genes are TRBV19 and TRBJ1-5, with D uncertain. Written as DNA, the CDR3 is TGTGCCAGTAAGGCATCTGGGTTGCGGATACTTACCGAGGGCAATCAGCCCCAGCATTTT. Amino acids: CASKASGLRILTEGNQPQHF.